Listed below are T cell receptor beta chains from one sample, sequenced in a study of blood T cell repertoires in COVID-19. Repertoires were generated with immunoSEQ multiplex PCR, while TCRdb's copy carries only in-frame clones and drops some. This sample has roughly 400,000 clones; 85% to 90% occur once, and the top ten carry 0.95% to 1.3%. The sample taken for sequencing was PBMCs or T cells enriched from blood (not recorded which). These receptors all come from a man aged 25 to 45 who had recovered from COVID-19. Each CDR3 is given with its conserved first and last residue. The order of the fields is D gene, J gene, clone size, V gene, CDR3 DNA, CDR3 protein. D genes are given only for firm matches. Expanded clones get a size class; other rows say once, few or many, or leave the size out.

d_gene: .; j_gene: TRBJ2-1; abundance: .; v_gene: TRBV11-3; CDR3nt: TGTGCCAGCAGCTTAGGCGAATACAATGAGCAGTTCTTC; CDR3aa: CASSLGEYNEQFF
d_gene: TRBD1; j_gene: TRBJ2-7; abundance: .; v_gene: TRBV10-3; CDR3nt: TGTGCCATCAGTGAGGTTGGACAGGGGGCTGAGCAGTACTTC; CDR3aa: CAISEVGQGAEQYF
d_gene: TRBD1; j_gene: TRBJ2-5; abundance: once; v_gene: TRBV6-5; CDR3nt: TGTGCCAGCAGTTACTCGTACAGGGGCGAGACCCAGTACTTC; CDR3aa: CASSYSYRGETQYF
d_gene: .; j_gene: TRBJ2-7; abundance: many; v_gene: TRBV25-1; CDR3nt: TGTGCCAGCAGTGAAAATACGGGACTCCGCTACGAGCAGTACTTC; CDR3aa: CASSENTGLRYEQYF
d_gene: .; j_gene: TRBJ1-5; abundance: .; v_gene: TRBV6-5; CDR3nt: TGTGCCAGCAGTTCTGGGGGCCGCAATCAGCCCCAGCATTTT; CDR3aa: CASSSGGRNQPQHF
d_gene: TRBD2; j_gene: TRBJ2-3; abundance: .; v_gene: TRBV3-1/TRBV3-2; CDR3nt: TGTGCCAGCAGCCAAGCGATGGCGGGAGGAAGCACAGATACGCAGTATTTT; CDR3aa: CASSQAMAGGSTDTQYF
d_gene: .; j_gene: TRBJ2-7; abundance: .; v_gene: TRBV6-5; CDR3nt: TGTGCCAGCGGATTCCTGCGACAGGAGCAGTACTTC; CDR3aa: CASGFLRQEQYF
d_gene: TRBD2; j_gene: TRBJ2-1; abundance: .; v_gene: TRBV20-1; CDR3nt: TGCAGTGCTAGTTACGCTAGCGGGACCCCCTACAATGAGCAGTTCTTC; CDR3aa: CSASYASGTPYNEQFF
d_gene: .; j_gene: TRBJ2-3; abundance: many; v_gene: TRBV3-1/TRBV3-2; CDR3nt: TGTGCCAGCAGCCAACTAGCTACCCACACAGATACGCAGTATTTT; CDR3aa: CASSQLATHTDTQYF
d_gene: TRBD1; j_gene: TRBJ1-5; abundance: .; v_gene: TRBV7-9; CDR3nt: TGTGCCAGCGCGACGACAGGGTTTAGCAATCAGCCCCAGCATTTT; CDR3aa: CASATTGFSNQPQHF
d_gene: .; j_gene: TRBJ2-3; abundance: .; v_gene: TRBV11-2; CDR3nt: TGTGCCAGCAGCTTAAGAAGAGGGGATACGCAGTATTTT; CDR3aa: CASSLRRGDTQYF
d_gene: TRBD1; j_gene: TRBJ1-1; abundance: .; v_gene: TRBV27; CDR3nt: TGTGCCAGCAGTCCCGGGACAGGAGGGAACACTGAAGCTTTCTTT; CDR3aa: CASSPGTGGNTEAFF
d_gene: TRBD1; j_gene: TRBJ1-2; abundance: .; v_gene: TRBV3-1/TRBV3-2; CDR3nt: TGTGCCAGCAGCGAAGACAGGGTAGATGGCTACACCTTC; CDR3aa: CASSEDRVDGYTF
d_gene: TRBD1; j_gene: TRBJ1-2; abundance: .; v_gene: TRBV29-1; CDR3nt: TGCAGCGTTGAAGCCCCCGGACAGGTCTATGGCTACACCTTC; CDR3aa: CSVEAPGQVYGYTF
d_gene: TRBD2; j_gene: TRBJ2-3; abundance: few; v_gene: TRBV27; CDR3nt: TGTGCCAGCAGACTAGCTAGCGGCAGTGGCACAGATACGCAGTATTTT; CDR3aa: CASRLASGSGTDTQYF
d_gene: TRBD1; j_gene: TRBJ1-1; abundance: .; v_gene: TRBV19; CDR3nt: TGTGCCAGTAGTGAAACAGGGGGCGCGATAGTAGCTTTCTTT; CDR3aa: CASSETGGAIVAFF
d_gene: .; j_gene: TRBJ2-7; abundance: .; v_gene: TRBV30; CDR3nt: TGTGCCTGGAGTGTACTAGGCTACGAGCAGTACTTC; CDR3aa: CAWSVLGYEQYF
d_gene: .; j_gene: TRBJ2-7; abundance: once; v_gene: TRBV4-1; CDR3nt: TGCGCCAGCAGCCAACCGACTCATACATCCTACGAGCAGTACTTC; CDR3aa: CASSQPTHTSYEQYF
d_gene: .; j_gene: TRBJ2-7; abundance: .; v_gene: TRBV30; CDR3nt: TGTGCCTGGAGCGGGGGAGTATACGAGCAGTACTTC; CDR3aa: CAWSGGVYEQYF
d_gene: TRBD1; j_gene: TRBJ2-7; abundance: .; v_gene: TRBV7-8; CDR3nt: TGTGCCAGCAGCTTGGGGACAGGGACCTACGAGCAGTACTTC; CDR3aa: CASSLGTGTYEQYF
d_gene: TRBD1; j_gene: TRBJ1-6; abundance: .; v_gene: TRBV4-1; CDR3nt: TGCGCCAGCAGACTATATACAGGGGGCCGTAATTCACCCCTCCACTTT; CDR3aa: CASRLYTGGRNSPLHF
d_gene: .; j_gene: TRBJ1-4; abundance: .; v_gene: TRBV6-5; CDR3nt: TGTGCCAGCAGTTCGGGACACTCGGGGGAAAAACTGTTTTTT; CDR3aa: CASSSGHSGEKLFF
d_gene: .; j_gene: TRBJ1-1; abundance: .; v_gene: TRBV30; CDR3nt: TGTGCCTGGAGTGTAGTCGCGGAAGCTTTCTTT; CDR3aa: CAWSVVAEAFF
d_gene: .; j_gene: TRBJ2-1; abundance: .; v_gene: TRBV12-5; CDR3nt: TGTGCTAGTGGTTTGATGGAGGGGCGATTTGAGCAGTTCTTC; CDR3aa: CASGLMEGRFEQFF
d_gene: .; j_gene: TRBJ1-3; abundance: .; v_gene: TRBV4-1; CDR3nt: TGCGCCAGCAGCCCGGACAGATCTGGAAACACCATATATTTT; CDR3aa: CASSPDRSGNTIYF
d_gene: TRBD1; j_gene: TRBJ1-1; abundance: .; v_gene: TRBV5-1; CDR3nt: TGCGCCAGCAGCCCGAGACTTACAGGGGGCCGGACTGAAGCTTTCTTT; CDR3aa: CASSPRLTGGRTEAFF
d_gene: .; j_gene: TRBJ1-6; abundance: .; v_gene: TRBV2; CDR3nt: TGTGCCAGCAGCCCCGGCGGGTATAATTCACCCCTCCACTTT; CDR3aa: CASSPGGYNSPLHF
d_gene: .; j_gene: TRBJ1-1; abundance: .; v_gene: TRBV25-1; CDR3nt: TGTGCCAGCAGTGAATTAGGCTACTCGGGGGGTGAAGCTTTCTTT; CDR3aa: CASSELGYSGGEAFF
d_gene: TRBD1; j_gene: TRBJ2-7; abundance: once; v_gene: TRBV5-4; CDR3nt: TGTGCCAGCAACGGCCGGGACAGCACCTACGAGCAGTACTTC; CDR3aa: CASNGRDSTYEQYF
d_gene: .; j_gene: TRBJ2-7; abundance: once; v_gene: TRBV10-3; CDR3nt: TGTGCCATCAGGACCGGGGACTCCTACGAGCAGTACTTC; CDR3aa: CAIRTGDSYEQYF
d_gene: TRBD2; j_gene: TRBJ2-7; abundance: .; v_gene: TRBV24-1; CDR3nt: TGTGCCACCCTTACTAGCGGGATATCCTACGAGCAGTACTTC; CDR3aa: CATLTSGISYEQYF
d_gene: TRBD1; j_gene: TRBJ2-5; abundance: .; v_gene: TRBV7-6; CDR3nt: TGTGCCAGCAGCAGGACAGGGGTGGGGACCCAGTACTTC; CDR3aa: CASSRTGVGTQYF
d_gene: TRBD2; j_gene: TRBJ2-1; abundance: .; v_gene: TRBV28; CDR3nt: TGTGCCAGCACCATACTAGCGGGAGGCTACAATGAGCAGTTCTTC; CDR3aa: CASTILAGGYNEQFF
d_gene: .; j_gene: TRBJ1-3; abundance: .; v_gene: TRBV2; CDR3nt: TGTGCCAGCAGCTTTACTAACAGGGTCCCTGGAAACACCATATATTTT; CDR3aa: CASSFTNRVPGNTIYF
d_gene: TRBD1; j_gene: TRBJ2-7; abundance: .; v_gene: TRBV10-3; CDR3nt: TGTGCCATCAGTGAGTCGGGGACAGTTGACGAGCAGTACTTC; CDR3aa: CAISESGTVDEQYF
d_gene: TRBD2; j_gene: TRBJ2-1; abundance: .; v_gene: TRBV5-5; CDR3nt: TGTGCCAGCAGCTTAGCTAGCGGAGTGTACAATGAGCAGTTCTTC; CDR3aa: CASSLASGVYNEQFF
d_gene: TRBD1; j_gene: TRBJ1-1; abundance: .; v_gene: TRBV10-2; CDR3nt: TGCGCCAGCACCGAGACAGGGGGCGAGTCTGAAGCTTTCTTT; CDR3aa: CASTETGGESEAFF
d_gene: .; j_gene: TRBJ2-3; abundance: .; v_gene: TRBV19; CDR3nt: TGTGCCAGTAGTATCAGCGGCCCCCCGACAGATACGCAGTATTTT; CDR3aa: CASSISGPPTDTQYF
d_gene: TRBD1; j_gene: TRBJ1-6; abundance: .; v_gene: TRBV27; CDR3nt: TGTGCCAGCACCAGGGACAGGACAACCTATAATTCACCCCTCCACTTT; CDR3aa: CASTRDRTTYNSPLHF
d_gene: .; j_gene: TRBJ1-3; abundance: .; v_gene: TRBV19; CDR3nt: TGTGCCAGTAGTAAGGGGTCGACTTCCTCTGGAAACACCATATATTTT; CDR3aa: CASSKGSTSSGNTIYF
d_gene: TRBD2; j_gene: TRBJ2-7; abundance: .; v_gene: TRBV6-5; CDR3nt: TGTGCCAGCTTAGCGGGAATCCCCTACGAGCAGTACTTC; CDR3aa: CASLAGIPYEQYF
d_gene: TRBD2; j_gene: TRBJ2-3; abundance: .; v_gene: TRBV5-6; CDR3nt: TGTGCCAGCAGCTTGGGGGCTAGCGGGACCACAGATACGCAGTATTTT; CDR3aa: CASSLGASGTTDTQYF
d_gene: TRBD1; j_gene: TRBJ1-5; abundance: .; v_gene: TRBV28; CDR3nt: TGTGCCAGCAACCCATTATCCCGACAGGGAGATCAGCCCCAGCATTTT; CDR3aa: CASNPLSRQGDQPQHF
d_gene: .; j_gene: TRBJ1-1; abundance: .; v_gene: TRBV5-1; CDR3nt: TGCGCCAGCAGGAGGGACTCCTCGGAGGTATCAGCTTTCTTT; CDR3aa: CASRRDSSEVSAFF
d_gene: .; j_gene: TRBJ2-1; abundance: .; v_gene: TRBV5-3; CDR3nt: TGTGCCAGAAGCCTGACCGGGTTGAAAAAATATGAGCAGTTCTTC; CDR3aa: CARSLTGLKKYEQFF
d_gene: .; j_gene: TRBJ2-7; abundance: .; v_gene: TRBV5-1; CDR3nt: TGCGCCAGCAGCGCCTCGGAACAGGCTATACTCTACGAGCAGTACTTC; CDR3aa: CASSASEQAILYEQYF
d_gene: TRBD2; j_gene: TRBJ2-3; abundance: .; v_gene: TRBV7-9; CDR3nt: TGTGCCAGCCCACCGGGGGGATCCTCATTCGATACGCAGTATTTT; CDR3aa: CASPPGGSSFDTQYF
d_gene: .; j_gene: TRBJ2-4; abundance: .; v_gene: TRBV28; CDR3nt: TGTGCCAGCAATCCGCGGGCAGCGTCCGCCAAAAACATTCAGTACTTC; CDR3aa: CASNPRAASAKNIQYF
d_gene: .; j_gene: TRBJ2-2; abundance: .; v_gene: TRBV7-9; CDR3nt: TGTGCCAGCAGCTACGGGGGAGGGAACACCGGGGAGCTGTTTTTT; CDR3aa: CASSYGGGNTGELFF
d_gene: TRBD2; j_gene: TRBJ2-3; abundance: .; v_gene: TRBV19; CDR3nt: TGTGCCAGTAGTATAATGGGACTAGCGGGATCGGGGGATACGCAGTATTTT; CDR3aa: CASSIMGLAGSGDTQYF
d_gene: TRBD1; j_gene: TRBJ2-5; abundance: once; v_gene: TRBV15; CDR3nt: TGTGCCACCAGCAGGGTTAGAGTCGGACAGGGTGAGACCCAGTACTTC; CDR3aa: CATSRVRVGQGETQYF
d_gene: TRBD2; j_gene: TRBJ2-7; abundance: .; v_gene: TRBV10-3; CDR3nt: TGTGCCATCAGTGAGATGGCTAGCGGGCAAAAGTGGCAGTACTTC; CDR3aa: CAISEMASGQKWQYF
d_gene: TRBD2; j_gene: TRBJ2-5; abundance: .; v_gene: TRBV12-5; CDR3nt: TGTGCTAGTGGCCCACTCGGACTACTAGCGGGTGGGGAGACCCAGTACTTC; CDR3aa: CASGPLGLLAGGETQYF